The 7 T cell receptor beta chains below were found in one sample sequenced in a study of long-term antiretroviral therapy in people with HIV (dated by TCRdb to 2021 to 2024). Sequencing of the TRB variable region was done with the immunoSEQ hsTCRB v3.0 assay at survey level resolution. In TCRdb, the immuneACCESS table is reduced to in-frame sequences with V and J assigned. These tables do not hold every clone; where another copy was compared, an unresolved V gene accounts for under half, and the others remain unexplained. Present in this sample are just over 15,000 clones, approximately 83% of which were seen just once. The ten largest clones capture 15% to 20% of the sample. This specimen was unsorted PBMCs, taken just before starting antiretroviral therapy. The receptors come from a man aged 35-49 years with HIV.

The V and J genes are TRBV30 and TRBJ1-1; D unresolved. CDR3 length: 13 residues. Trimming took 1 base from V and 2 from J, leaving 8 bases between them. Germline CDR1 is GTSNPN and CDR2 is SVGIG (reference sequence). The CDR3, as DNA: TGTGCCTGGAGTGACGGCTTTAACACTGAAGCTTTCTTT. Its translation is CAWSDGFNTEAFF.

This clone has more than one count but fewer than ten. The gene calls are TRBV4-1 and TRBJ2-7; 7 bases align to TRBD1. Germline values: CDR1 MGHRA, CDR2 YSYEKL. With V trimmed by 0 bases and J by 12 bases, 8 bases remained unmatched. This CDR3 comprises 13 residues. The CDR3 loop is CASSQDPTRDRYF. The CDR3, as DNA: TGCGCCAGCAGCCAAGACCCGACCAGGGACAGGTACTTC.

The chain couples TRBV7-9 to TRBJ2-1; possibly TRBD2 for D (5 bases). V shed 6 bases and J shed 7 bases, with 7 bases lying between them. The germline V gene encodes CDR1 SEHNR and CDR2 FQNEAQ (reference sequence). This CDR3 comprises 11 residues. CDR3 loop: CASREVNEQFF. In DNA form, the CDR3 reads TGTGCCAGCAGGGAGGTAAATGAGCAGTTCTTC.

The CDR3 DNA sequence: TGCGCCAGCAGCTTGGAAGTTTCCTATGGCTACACCTTC. Amino acids: CASSLEVSYGYTF. The chain has TRBV5-1 and TRBJ1-2, with D unresolved. Between the trimmed V and J ends, which lost 0 bases and 4 bases, there was a span of 7 bases. The germline gives CDR1 SGHRS, CDR2 YFSETQ. The CDR3 loop spans 13 amino acids.

This clone was seen just once. Here the CDR3 DNA reads TGTGCCAGCCCAATGGTACCAGGGACAGGGGGCTCAGCAGATACGCAGTATTTT. Its translation: CASPMVPGTGGSADTQYF. V gene TRBV5-8 combines with J gene TRBJ2-3; 12 bases align to TRBD1. Germline CDR1 reads SGHTS; CDR2 reads YDEGEE. The CDR3 runs to 18 residues. Losses at the gene ends were 7 bases for V and 4 bases for J; bases not matched to a gene: 16.

The CDR3 protein is CASSPPTARGYNEQFF. DNA of the CDR3: TGTGCCAGCAGCCCACCGACAGCAAGAGGCTACAATGAGCAGTTCTTC. The gene calls are TRBV9 and TRBJ2-1, with D perhaps TRBD1 (5 bases). The CDR3 runs 16 residues. Germline V gene data show CDR1 as SGDLS and CDR2 as YYNGEE. V was trimmed by 4 bases and J by 3 bases, leaving 17 bases between them.

V usage is TRBV19 and J usage is TRBJ1-2; a weak D match, TRBD1 (5 bases). V was shortened by 5 bases and J by 8 bases, with 15 bases between the two germline ends. The CDR3 extends over 13 amino acids. The germline CDR1 and CDR2 sequences are LNHDA and SQIVND (reference sequence). CDR3 nucleotides: TGTGCCAGTAGTCCTACAGGAACGGGAGGCTACACCTTC. It yields the protein CASSPTGTGGYTF.